This passage covers 21 T cell receptor beta chains from one sample sequenced in a study of spatial heterogeneity in lung cancer. MiXCR, applied by TCRdb to the 5' RACE reads, yields one record per CDR3 protein. This sample has some 5,000 distinct CDR3 sequences, with about 7.7% found just once. Described time point: sample taken at primary tumor resection. For these receptors, no antigen is known. Whole-study findings and limits: One measure, the expanded intratumoral alpha and beta TCR count, tracked tumor mutation counts.

The sequences come from lung tumor tissue, collected at surgery. These receptors were obtained from a female donor with early-stage non-small cell lung cancer.

Within the sample, this clonotype is medium-sized. This beta chain turned up in a library designed for alpha chains; as an off-target read, its abundance says little. This chain joins TRBV10-3 and TRBJ2-2, with D unresolved. Trimming took 3 bases from V and 4 from J, leaving 12 bases between them. CDR1 is ENHRY, CDR2 SYGVKD, per germline. The CDR3 is made up of 15 amino acids. In DNA form, the CDR3 reads TGTGCCATCAGTGAAGGCCCTACGACCACCGGGGAGCTGTTTTTT. Translating gives CAISEGPTTTGELFF.

Comments on this clonotype: As an off-target read in a library built for alpha chains, this beta chain has a frequency of little significance. The V gene is TRBV10-3, the J gene TRBJ2-2, with 7 nucleotides matching TRBD2. Per germline, CDR1 ENHRY and CDR2 SYGVKD. Trimming removed 6 bases from V and 5 bases from J; junction bases left unmatched: 15. This CDR3 is 17 amino acids long. The CDR3 loop is CAISGEGGGVRTGELFF. The CDR3 nucleotides read TGTGCCATCAGCGGGGAAGGCGGGGGAGTAAGGACCGGGGAGCTGTTTTTT.

By share, this clonotype counts as medium-sized. The library was built for alpha chains, so this beta chain is an off-target read and its size means little. The chain employs TRBV7-2 and TRBJ2-3; D perhaps matches TRBD2 (6 bases). CDR1 is SGHTA, CDR2 FQGNSA, per germline. Trimming cost V 3 bases and J 5 bases, with 12 bases left between them. The CDR3 covers 14 residues. CDR3 DNA sequence: TGTGCCAGCAGCTTCCCGCGGGGTGGAGATACGCAGTATTTT. Translation: CASSFPRGGDTQYF.

A word on this clonotype: The CDR3 does not end in the conserved phenylalanine or tryptophan, so this is likely a read error. No DNA is shown, since the ends of the CDR3 on it are uncertain; the CDR3 is the one TCRdb lists. This beta chain is a stray read from a library made for alpha chains; its abundance is not meaningful. The V call is TRBV7-3, the J call TRBJ1-4; the table's D gene call, TRBD1, was not cross checked with the DNA. 9 amino acids form the CDR3, both terminal residues included. Per germline, CDR1 SGHTA and CDR2 FQGTGA. CDR3 amino acids: CASSLMGRA.

This clonotype was picked up many times. This beta chain lies outside the target of a library built for alpha chains; its clone size means little. This CDR3 reads CASSSGDRRSTDTQYF. The CDR3 DNA reads as TGTGCCAGCAGCTCCGGGGACAGGAGAAGCACAGATACGCAGTATTTT. The J gene is TRBJ2-3, the V gene TRBV5-4, with 8 positions matching TRBD1. Germline V CDR1 and CDR2: SGHNT, YYREEE (reference sequence). After removal of 3 bases from V and 0 bases from J, the junction contained 6 bases not matched to a gene. The CDR3 spans 16 residues.

This clonotype was detected ten times or more. Since it is a stray read in a library aimed at alpha chains, this beta chain has a size that is not meaningful. This sequence joins TRBV4-2 and TRBJ2-5, with 8 bases lining up with TRBD2. This CDR3 comprises 17 residues. The V gene end was trimmed by 5 bases and the J gene end by 4 bases; junction bases not matched to a gene: 15. From germline, CDR1 is LGHNA and CDR2 YNFKEQ. Written as DNA, the CDR3 is TGTGCCAGCAGCTCGCGAGCGGGGGAGGGCCTTAGAGAGACCCAGTACTTC. Its protein product is CASSSRAGEGLRETQYF.

This clonotype has ten or more counts. Found in a library prepared for alpha chains, this beta chain is an off-target read, and its abundance has little meaning. The chain is built from TRBV7-9 and TRBJ2-1; the match to TRBD2 covers 8 bases. The CDR3 consists of 16 residues. The germline V gene has CDR1 SEHNR and CDR2 FQNEAQ (reference sequence). Trimming cost V 6 bases and J 4 bases; bases outside gene matches: 11. The CDR3 sequence is CASRREGPGRYNEQFF. CDR3 coding DNA: TGTGCCAGCAGACGGGAGGGCCCGGGAAGATACAATGAGCAGTTCTTC.

This clonotype has at least ten counts. This beta chain slipped into a library made for alpha chains as a stray read, so its size is not meaningful. The chain carries TRBV7-2 and TRBJ2-3, with TRBD2 matching over 8 bases. This CDR3 is 14 amino acids long. Looked up from germline, CDR1 is SGHTA and CDR2 is FQGNSA. V was pared by 4 bases and J by 5 bases, with 5 bases of the junction left unmatched. As DNA, the CDR3 is TGTGCCAGCAGCTCGAGGGCGGGAGGAGATACGCAGTATTTT. Residues: CASSSRAGGDTQYF. The complete variable domain, with remaining parts taken from reference TRBV7-2 and TRBJ2-3, reads GAGVSQSPSNKVTEKGKDVELRCDPISGHTALYWYRQSLGQGLEFLIYFQGNSAPDKSGLPSDRFSAERTGGSVSTLTIQRTQQEDSAVYLCASSSRAGGDTQYFGPGTRLTVL.

Ten or more counts support this clonotype. Found in a library prepared for alpha chains, this beta chain is an off-target read, and its abundance has little meaning. The chain recombines TRBV5-6 with TRBJ2-7; TRBD2 matches 7 bases. In germline, CDR1 is SGHDT, CDR2 YYEEEE. J was trimmed by 6 bases and V by 3 bases; bases with no gene match: 12. The CDR3 sequence is 15 residues long. Here the CDR3 reads CASSSTLSGWGEQYF. The DNA of the CDR3 is TGTGCCAGCAGCTCGACCCTTAGCGGGTGGGGCGAGCAGTACTTC.

There are many counts of this clonotype. The library was designed around alpha chains, so this beta chain is a stray read whose abundance carries little weight. J is TRBJ2-3 and V is TRBV7-2, with 9 bases aligning to TRBD2. Trimming at V came to 3 bases and at J to 4 bases, leaving 5 bases not matched to a gene. CDR3 size: 15 residues. Per the germline V gene, CDR1 is SGHTA and CDR2 is FQGNSA. CDR3 sequence (DNA): TGTGCCAGCAGCTTCCTAGCGGGAAGTGCAGATACGCAGTATTTT. Its translation is CASSFLAGSADTQYF.

This clonotype is termed medium-sized. This beta chain appears as a stray read in a library generated for alpha chains; its size is not informative. The chain combines TRBV28 with TRBJ1-1; no firm D call. The CDR3 extends over 13 amino acids. The germline gives CDR1 MDHEN, CDR2 SYDVKM. Trimming removed 3 bases at V and 4 bases at J, with 9 bases between. The DNA of the CDR3 is TGTGCCAGCAGTTTTGGACTGTCCACTGAAGCTTTCTTT. Amino acid sequence: CASSFGLSTEAFF.

This clonotype is medium-sized. This beta chain is off target for a library built for alpha chains, so its abundance means little. This chain connects TRBV2 to TRBJ2-2, with 10 bases identical to TRBD1. The ends lost 4 bases at V and 2 bases at J; junction bases unmatched: 1. This CDR3 spans 15 amino acids. Germline-derived CDR1 and CDR2 are SNHLY and FYNNEI. CDR3 nucleotide sequence: TGTGCCAGCAGTGGACAGGGGGCCAACACCGGGGAGCTGTTTTTT. Translated, it gives CASSGQGANTGELFF.

This clonotype was picked up many times. This beta chain is an unintended read in a library built for alpha chains; its size means little. This chain joins TRBV20-1 and TRBJ2-3; D is perhaps TRBD1 or TRBD2 (5 bases each). The germline V gene has CDR1 DFQATT and CDR2 SNEGSKA (reference sequence). The CDR3 sequence is 14 residues long. This CDR3 is CRALGPTSTDTQYF. The CDR3 nucleotides are TGCAGAGCCCTGGGACCTACGAGCACAGATACGCAGTATTTT.

At least ten counts were recorded for this clonotype. This beta chain appears as a stray read in a library generated for alpha chains; its size is not informative. The rearrangement joins TRBV20-1 to TRBJ1-6; 7 bases map to TRBD1. This CDR3 contains 15 residues. Looked up from germline, CDR1 is DFQATT and CDR2 is SNEGSKA (reference sequence). J lost 10 bases, V lost 2 bases, and 11 bases had no gene match. CDR3: CSARFKTGAGSPLHF. The CDR3 region has the DNA TGCAGTGCTAGATTCAAAACAGGGGCCGGCTCACCCCTCCACTTT.

Judged by abundance, this clonotype is medium-sized. A library prepared for alpha chains yielded this beta chain as an off-target read; its size is of little meaning. V is TRBV4-3 and J is TRBJ2-1, with 9 bases aligning to TRBD1. V was clipped by 3 bases and J by 8 bases; unmatched bases: 8. Germline CDR1 and CDR2: LGHNA and YSLEER. The CDR3 loop spans 15 amino acids. The CDR3 sequence is CASSHSRDRVDEQFF. In nucleotides, the CDR3 is TGCGCCAGCAGCCATTCCCGGGACAGGGTGGATGAGCAGTTCTTC.

This clonotype was detected ten times or more. This beta chain is off target for a library built for alpha chains, so its abundance means little. This chain joins TRBV20-1 and TRBJ1-2; 7 bases are a match to TRBD1. V shed 2 bases, J shed 7 bases, and the junction held 13 bases outside the gene matches. CDR1 is DFQATT, CDR2 SNEGSKA, per germline (reference sequence). The CDR3 extends over 15 amino acids. The CDR3 spells CSARTHRGPPGGYTF. DNA of the CDR3: TGCAGTGCTAGAACCCACAGGGGACCCCCGGGTGGCTACACCTTC.

This clonotype has at least ten counts. Little can be read into the size of this beta chain, an off-target read in a library designed for alpha chains. This rearrangement joins TRBV3-1 to TRBJ2-7; 9 bases are shared with TRBD2. In germline, CDR1 is LGHDT, CDR2 YNNKEL (reference sequence). The CDR3 spans 15 residues. Unmatched junction bases numbered 11, after V lost 5 bases and J lost 6 bases. CDR3 nucleotides: TGTGCCAGCAGCGGCCGAGCACTAGCGGGCGGCGAGCAGTACTTC. This codes for CASSGRALAGGEQYF.

In the case of this clonotype: Because the library targeted alpha chains, this beta chain is an off-target read whose size means little. CDR3 nucleotides: TGTGCCAGCAGCTTAGCCGGGGAAGGAACCAAAAACATTCAGTACTTC. Translating gives CASSLAGEGTKNIQYF. The chain uses TRBV7-9 and TRBJ2-4, with D perhaps TRBD2 (5 bases). The germline gives CDR1 SEHNR, CDR2 FQNEAQ (reference sequence). CDR3 length equals 16 residues. The V and J ends lost 0 bases and 2 bases respectively, with 11 bases between them.

Relative to its sample, this clonotype is medium-sized. This beta chain is an off-target read within a library intended for alpha chains, so its frequency means little. The V gene is TRBV3-1, the J gene TRBJ1-5; no definite D call. Trimming left V 4 bases short and J 2 bases short, with 6 bases between. The CDR3 totals 13 residues. The V gene's germline CDR1 is LGHDT and CDR2 YNNKEL (reference sequence). In DNA form, the CDR3 reads TGTGCCAGCAGCCCTGGAGGCAATCAGCCCCAGCATTTT. It encodes CASSPGGNQPQHF.

This clonotype is judged medium-sized. This beta chain is a stray read from a library made for alpha chains; its abundance is not meaningful. The rearrangement joins TRBV20-1 to TRBJ2-5; 9 nucleotides agree with TRBD2. The CDR3 contains 16 residues. CDR1 is DFQATT, CDR2 SNEGSKA, per germline (reference sequence). V lost 0 bases to trimming and J lost 4 bases; unmatched junction nucleotides: 9. The CDR3 sequence: CSARDLGGGASETQYF. CDR3 nucleotide sequence: TGCAGTGCTAGAGATTTAGGCGGGGGGGCGTCAGAGACCCAGTACTTC.

This clonotype was picked up a small number of times. Since the library was made to target alpha chains, this beta chain is a stray read and its abundance is not meaningful. The chain has TRBV18 and TRBJ2-3; D is perhaps TRBD1 (5 bases). With 0 bases removed from V and 5 bases from J, the gap between germline ends came to 9 bases. Germline CDR1 KGHSH, CDR2 LQKENI. The CDR3 covers 14 residues. DNA of the CDR3: TGTGCCAGCTCACCACCGGGGCCGCGAGATACGCAGTATTTT. Translation gives CASSPPGPRDTQYF. The full variable domain, with the rest looked up from reference TRBV18 and TRBJ2-3, is NAGVMQNPRHLVRRRGQEARLRCSPMKGHSHVYWYRQLPEEGLKFMVYLQKENIIDESGMPKERFSAEFPKEGPSILRIQQVVRGDSAAYFCASSPPGPRDTQYFGPGTRLTVL.